This T cell receptor beta chain was captured by sequencing in a study of blood T cell repertoires in COVID-19. This CDR3 has 19 amino acids. Germline values: CDR1 LGHNT, CDR2 FRNRAP. With 1 base removed from V and 1 base from J, the gap between germline ends came to 19 bases. Assay: immunoSEQ multiplex PCR; the TCRdb copy retains only in-frame clones and omits some. The data show under 300,000 clones, approximately 88% seen once. Material: PBMCs or T cells enriched from blood (not recorded which). The receptor was derived from a woman aged 40 to 49 who had recovered from COVID-19. The J gene is TRBJ2-2, the V gene TRBV12-5, with D possibly TRBD1 on 5 matching bases. The CDR3 nucleotides read TGTGCTAGTGGTTTGGGTTATTGGACAAAGACAAAGAACACCGGGGAGCTGTTTTTT. Translated: CASGLGYWTKTKNTGELFF.